The source of this TCR beta chain is a study of tumor-infiltrating lymphocytes in primary liver carcinoma. Study details: There were roughly 3.5 to 8 million productive TCRbeta reads per sample, a yield similar across tissue types.

cDNA specific to TCR beta was made from 500 ng of total RNA, with a constant-region primer employed for priming. Libraries covering TCR beta were generated through three nested multiplex PCR rounds (using a slightly modified ARM-PCR). TCRdb reprocessed the multiplex PCR reads with MiXCR, giving one entry per CDR3 protein. The table shows 150,000 to 200,000 distinct CDR3 sequences, with 85% occurring only once. The study co-extracted DNA and RNA from around 20-30 mg of unsorted bulk tissue. This clonotype originated in a man aged 35 to 55 with primary liver carcinoma and hepatitis B virus infection. Sequences were obtained from tumor tissue from primary liver carcinoma.

CDR3: CASSPRRRTNTRVLFF. The DNA of the CDR3 is TGTGCCAGCAGTCCCCGGCGGCGGACGAACACCAGGGTGCTGTTTTTT. J is TRBJ2-2 and V is TRBV12-3 or TRBV12-4, with D perhaps TRBD1 (5 bases). V lost 5 bases to trimming and J lost 13 bases, with 26 bases between them. The CDR3 loop spans 16 amino acids.